This T cell receptor beta chain was sequenced during a study of Ad26.COV2.S vaccination and SARS-CoV-2 variants. Turning to the study itself: The vaccine Ad26.COV2.S was put into the muscle once, or twice with 56 days between.

On this clone itself: Its antigen remains unidentified.

Regarding the study as a whole: After vaccination, reports described spike-specific CD8+ and CD4+ T cell responses as showing substantial breadth.

Looked up from germline, CDR1 is LGHNA and CDR2 is YSLEER. This CDR3 region has 17 residues. The junction had 11 bases not matched to a gene; V was cut back by 4 bases and J by 0 bases. The treatment was: some 19 received Ad26.COV2.S at low or high dose, single or two shots; 5 received placebo; per-sample allocation not given. All samples were drawn on day 63, counting from the first vaccine or placebo injection. Assay used: immunoSEQ multiplex PCR; TCRdb lists only in-frame clones, some missing. The table includes 450,000 to 550,000 clones, 80% to 90% detected once. This chain uses TRBV4-3 with TRBJ1-2, with 7 nucleotides matching TRBD1. The receptor was isolated from a person between 18 and 60 years old who received the Ad26.COV2.S COVID-19 vaccine or a placebo. Specimen: peripheral blood, collected in a trial of Ad26.COV2.S vaccine versus placebo. The CDR3 DNA follows: TGCGCCAGCAGCCCCGGGGGCGGGACAGATTCTAACTATGGCTACACCTTC. This codes for CASSPGGGTDSNYGYTF.